This T cell receptor beta chain was sequenced in a study of T-cell reconstitution after alpha-beta-depleted transplantation in children (dated by TCRdb to the mid-2010s). Concerning the study at large: T-cell immune reconstitution after TCRalphabeta/CD19-depleted allogeneic hematopoietic cell transplantation in children was quantitatively tracked in the study by means of TCR repertoire profiling.

V is shortened by 0 bases, J by 5 bases, and the region joining them spans 15 bases. Reading the germline V gene gives CDR1 SGDLS and CDR2 YYNGEE. The cysteine opens and the phenylalanine closes a CDR3 of 15 amino acids. Only the CDR3 DNA stays, 45 bases, in frame from base 1. Note on this clonotype: There is no known antigen for this receptor. The input lacks base qualities; no much larger clone sits a single base away.

The study at large found these results: Hyperexpanded clone frequencies declined over subsequent months; after one year, T-cell counts and TCRbeta diversity were mostly attributed to newly produced T cells. In some patients, the high TCRbeta diversity seen at day 60 was put down to recipient T cells and intrathymic progenitors that had survived conditioning. Apparently early alphabetaT-cell count recovery about two months after transplant reportedly relied on only several hundred rapidly expanded clones derived from non-depleted graft cells.

The treatment or condition label here, explained by the study, means: allogeneic hematopoietic cell transplantation with graft depleted of TCRalphabeta T cells and CD19 B cells. The children who served as transplant recipients had been given grafts of TCRalphabeta/CD19-depleted allogeneic hematopoietic cells. Preparation of the library involved PCR. Sequenced on an Illumina HiSeq 2500. TCR libraries were prepared with molecular barcoding, using unique molecular identifiers to normalize TCRbeta repertoire quantification. TCRdb handled the public reads itself, with Q25 trimming in fastp and clone calling in MiXCR, and kept productive beta chains. Records with the same CDR3 protein are collapsed into one entry carrying the most frequent genes and DNA. The sample table records about 300,000 distinct CDR3 sequences; 6% to 10% of these occur just once. Around 9.8% of the sample comes from the top ten.

The sequence joins TRBV9 to TRBJ2-7; no D segment can be confidently identified. The sequence derives from a female patient between 2 and 15 years old who had a stem cell transplant for Fanconi anemia, so the T cells may come from the graft donor. Sequences were derived from peripheral blood, sampled 360 days after TCRalphabeta/CD19-depleted stem cell transplant. The CDR3 reads as follows: CASSVGGVRSDEQYF. The nucleotide sequence is TGTGCCAGCAGCGTAGGAGGCGTGCGGTCCGACGAGCAGTACTTC.